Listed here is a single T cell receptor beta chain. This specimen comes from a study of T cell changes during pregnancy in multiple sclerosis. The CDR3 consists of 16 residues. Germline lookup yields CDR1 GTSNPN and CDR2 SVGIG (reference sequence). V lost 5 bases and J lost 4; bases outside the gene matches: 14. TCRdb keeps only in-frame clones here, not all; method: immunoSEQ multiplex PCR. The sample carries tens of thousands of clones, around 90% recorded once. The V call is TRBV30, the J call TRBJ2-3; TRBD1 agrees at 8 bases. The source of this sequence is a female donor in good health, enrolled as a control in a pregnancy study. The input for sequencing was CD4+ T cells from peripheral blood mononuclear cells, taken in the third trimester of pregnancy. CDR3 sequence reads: CAWQSPGQVISDTQYF. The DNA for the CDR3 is TGTGCCTGGCAGAGCCCGGGACAGGTTATTTCAGATACGCAGTATTTT.